These T cell receptor beta chains were read from a single sample in a study of T cell repertoires in cytomegalovirus infection. TCRdb processed the reads anew with MiXCR; each CDR3 protein has one entry. The sample has approximately 500,000 distinct CDR3 sequences; approximately 11% are singletons. Material for sequencing was PBMCs. The source is a human donor in good health (CMV status not recorded). Some clones in this sample may be carry-over from other donors' samples. CDR3s include the opening cysteine and the closing phenylalanine or tryptophan. The order of the fields is J gene, V gene, D gene, clone size, CDR3 length, CDR3 protein, CDR3 DNA. D genes are given only for firm matches. Rows give clone size only sometimes, using once, few, many, or a class for an expanded clone.

TRBJ1-5,TRBV20-1,TRBD1,-,15,CSAGQGGGSNQPQHF,TGCAGTGCGGGACAGGGTGGAGGTAGCAATCAGCCCCAGCATTTT
TRBJ2-1,TRBV19,-,-,14,CASSIQDGANEQFF,TGTGCCAGTAGTATCCAGGACGGAGCGAATGAGCAGTTCTTC
TRBJ2-7,TRBV10-1,-,many,16,CASSALDSYYSYEQYF,TGCGCCAGCAGTGCTTTGGACAGTTACTACTCCTACGAGCAGTACTTC
TRBJ1-1,TRBV7-9,TRBD1,many,13,CASSLTGNAEAFF,TGTGCCAGCAGCCTGACAGGGAACGCTGAAGCTTTCTTT
TRBJ2-6,TRBV7-3,-,many,15,CASSLTDSGANVLTF,TGTGCCAGCAGCTTAACTGACTCTGGGGCCAACGTCCTGACTTTC
TRBJ2-3,TRBV28,TRBD2,many,17,CASTPLGLGVGTDTQYF,TGTGCCAGCACCCCGCTGGGACTAGGAGTTGGGACAGATACGCAGTATTTT
TRBJ1-1,TRBV7-2,-,many,15,CASSYILRGNTEAFF,TGTGCCAGCAGCTATATATTGAGGGGGAACACTGAAGCTTTCTTT
TRBJ2-7,TRBV19,TRBD1,few,14,CASSTRQGRYEQYF,TGTGCCAGTAGTACCCGACAGGGGAGGTACGAGCAGTACTTC
TRBJ2-6,TRBV10-3,-,few,16,CAISASVPGGANVLTF,TGTGCCATCAGTGCATCGGTTCCGGGTGGAGCCAACGTCCTGACTTTC
TRBJ2-5,TRBV5-4,-,-,15,CASSPTTAGGETQYF,TGTGCCAGCAGCCCAACCACGGCGGGTGGAGAGACCCAGTACTTC
TRBJ2-1,TRBV11-2,-,many,12,CASSPGGSSQFF,TGTGCCAGCAGCCCCGGCGGATCCTCGCAGTTCTTC
TRBJ1-5,TRBV19,-,many,15,CASSIEGRGEQPQHF,TGTGCCAGTAGTATAGAAGGCAGGGGTGAACAGCCCCAGCATTTT
TRBJ2-2,TRBV13,-,many,19,CASSLATFAPRVRTGELFF,TGTGCCAGCAGCTTAGCTACGTTTGCGCCTAGGGTTCGGACCGGGGAGCTGTTTTTT
TRBJ1-2,TRBV2,TRBD1,-,13,CASRDRTNYGYTF,TGTGCCAGCCGGGACAGGACTAACTATGGCTACACCTTC
TRBJ2-5,TRBV15,TRBD1,-,14,CATTVGQGQETQYF,TGTGCCACCACTGTGGGACAGGGGCAAGAGACCCAGTACTTC
TRBJ2-5,TRBV19,-,many,13,CASSIIIGETQYF,TGTGCCAGTAGTATCATCATCGGGGAGACCCAGTACTTC
TRBJ2-1,TRBV3-1,-,few,16,CASSQEQGAPYNEQFF,TGTGCCAGCAGCCAAGAGCAAGGGGCACCTTACAATGAGCAGTTCTTC
TRBJ2-1,TRBV29-1,-,-,14,CSAWGHKSYNEQFF,TGCAGCGCCTGGGGACACAAATCTTACAATGAGCAGTTCTTC
TRBJ1-1,TRBV6-5,-,many,17,CASSYSMGGGSHTEAFF,TGTGCCAGCAGTTACTCGATGGGCGGGGGCTCACACACTGAAGCTTTCTTT
TRBJ2-3,TRBV11-2,-,-,15,CASSPRSSGTDTQYF,TGTGCCAGCAGCCCCCGGTCTAGCGGCACAGATACGCAGTATTTT
TRBJ1-2,TRBV30,-,few,13,CAWSDPTSYGYTF,TGTGCCTGGAGTGACCCGACCAGCTATGGCTACACCTTC
TRBJ1-1,TRBV7-2,-,many,15,CASSPRVRRGTEAFF,TGTGCCAGCAGCCCCCGGGTCCGGAGGGGGACTGAAGCTTTCTTT
TRBJ1-1,TRBV2,-,-,15,CASTLDVRAYTEAFF,TGTGCCAGCACCCTGGATGTACGGGCTTACACTGAAGCTTTCTTT
TRBJ1-1,TRBV20-1,TRBD1,few,17,CSAEERDRGLSNTEAFF,TGCAGTGCTGAAGAGCGGGACAGGGGACTTTCTAACACTGAAGCTTTCTTT
TRBJ2-7,TRBV2,TRBD1,-,16,CASSEDDRGVSYEQYF,TGTGCCAGCAGTGAAGATGACAGGGGAGTCTCCTACGAGCAGTACTTC